This T cell receptor (beta chain) was retrieved from a study of T cells in localized non-small cell lung cancer. Method: immunoSEQ multiplex PCR; TCRdb's copy keeps in-frame clones and lacks some. The table lists tens of thousands of clones, around 86% of them singletons. Study outcomes and limitations: Uninvolved adjacent lung had more T cell clonality than any other tissue, topping tumor.

This clone was seen a single time. Antigen: not known. This clonotype was sampled from a man aged 18 to 55 with stage I lung adenocarcinoma. Sequences were derived from peripheral blood, sampled before any cancer treatment.

In DNA, the CDR3 is TGTGCCAGCAGCTTAGATGTAGGAGCGGGGGGGCCAGGCCCCTACAATGAGCAGTTCTTC. Its protein product is CASSLDVGAGGPGPYNEQFF. The chain joins TRBV11-2 to TRBJ2-1; TRBD2 aligns across 10 bases. The CDR3 has 20 residues. Germline-derived CDR1 and CDR2 are SGHAT and FQNNGV. V lost 0 bases and J lost 2; bases outside the gene matches: 13.